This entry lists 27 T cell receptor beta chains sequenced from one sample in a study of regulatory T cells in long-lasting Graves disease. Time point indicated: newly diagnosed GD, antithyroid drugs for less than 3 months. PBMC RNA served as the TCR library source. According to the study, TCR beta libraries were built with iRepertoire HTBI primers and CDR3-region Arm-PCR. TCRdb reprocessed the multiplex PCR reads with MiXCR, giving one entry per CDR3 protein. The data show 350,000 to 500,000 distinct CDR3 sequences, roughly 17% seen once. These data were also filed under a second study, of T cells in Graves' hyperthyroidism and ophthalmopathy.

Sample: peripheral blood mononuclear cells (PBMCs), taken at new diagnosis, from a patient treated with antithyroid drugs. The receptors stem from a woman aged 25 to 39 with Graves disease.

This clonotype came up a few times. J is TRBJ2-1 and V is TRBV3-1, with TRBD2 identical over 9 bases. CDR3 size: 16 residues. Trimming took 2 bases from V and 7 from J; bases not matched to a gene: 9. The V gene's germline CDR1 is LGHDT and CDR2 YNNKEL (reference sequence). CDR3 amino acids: CASSQSLAGTLNEQFF. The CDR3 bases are TGTGCCAGCAGCCAATCCCTAGCGGGAACATTGAATGAGCAGTTCTTC.

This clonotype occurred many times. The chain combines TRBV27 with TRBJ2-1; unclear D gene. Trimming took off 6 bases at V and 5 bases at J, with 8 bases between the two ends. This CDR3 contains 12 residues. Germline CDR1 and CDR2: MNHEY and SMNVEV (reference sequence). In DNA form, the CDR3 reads TGTGCCAGCAGGGAGATGAACAATGAGCAGTTCTTC. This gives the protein CASREMNNEQFF.

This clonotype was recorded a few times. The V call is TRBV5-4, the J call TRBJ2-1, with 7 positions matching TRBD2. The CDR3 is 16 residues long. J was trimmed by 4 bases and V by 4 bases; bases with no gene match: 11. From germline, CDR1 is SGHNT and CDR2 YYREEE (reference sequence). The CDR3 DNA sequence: TGTGCCAGCAGCGGGGGGGTACTAGAGCTATACAATGAGCAGTTCTTC. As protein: CASSGGVLELYNEQFF.

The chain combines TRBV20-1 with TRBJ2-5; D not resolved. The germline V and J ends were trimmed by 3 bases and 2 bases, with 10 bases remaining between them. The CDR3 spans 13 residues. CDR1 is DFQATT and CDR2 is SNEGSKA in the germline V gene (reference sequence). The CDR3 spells CSARVGSQETQYF. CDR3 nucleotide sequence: TGCAGTGCTAGGGTTGGCAGTCAAGAGACCCAGTACTTC.

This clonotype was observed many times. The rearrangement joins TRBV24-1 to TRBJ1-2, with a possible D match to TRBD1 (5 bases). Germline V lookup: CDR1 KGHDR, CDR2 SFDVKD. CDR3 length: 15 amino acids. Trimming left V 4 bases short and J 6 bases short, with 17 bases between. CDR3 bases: TGTGCCACCAGTGACCTTCCGGCAGGGCAAAATGGCTACACCTTC. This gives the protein CATSDLPAGQNGYTF.

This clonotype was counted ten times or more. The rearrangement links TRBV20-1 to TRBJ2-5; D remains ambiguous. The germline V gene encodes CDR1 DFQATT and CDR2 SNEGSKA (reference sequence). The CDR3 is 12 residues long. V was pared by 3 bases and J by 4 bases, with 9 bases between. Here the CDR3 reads CSARDGRETQYF. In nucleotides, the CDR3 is TGCAGTGCTAGGGACGGAAGAGAGACCCAGTACTTC.

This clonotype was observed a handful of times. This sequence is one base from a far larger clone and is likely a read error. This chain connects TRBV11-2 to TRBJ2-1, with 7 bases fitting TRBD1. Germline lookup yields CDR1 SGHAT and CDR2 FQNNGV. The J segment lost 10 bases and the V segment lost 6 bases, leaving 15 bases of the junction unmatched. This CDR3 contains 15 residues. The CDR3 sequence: CASSITGTDFYEQFF. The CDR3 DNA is TGTGCCAGCAGTATTACCGGGACAGACTTCTACGAGCAGTTCTTC.

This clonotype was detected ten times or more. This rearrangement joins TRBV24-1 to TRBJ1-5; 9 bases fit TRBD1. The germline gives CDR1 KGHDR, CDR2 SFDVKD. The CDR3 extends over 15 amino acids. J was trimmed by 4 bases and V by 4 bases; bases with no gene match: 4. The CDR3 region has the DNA TGTGCCACCAGTGAAACAGGGGGCAAGAATCAGCCCCAGCATTTT. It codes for CATSETGGKNQPQHF.

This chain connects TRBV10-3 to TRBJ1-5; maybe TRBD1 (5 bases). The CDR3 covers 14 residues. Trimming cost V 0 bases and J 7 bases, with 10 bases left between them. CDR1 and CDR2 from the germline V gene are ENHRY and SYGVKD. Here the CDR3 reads CAISESEGRQPQHF. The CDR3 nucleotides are TGTGCCATCAGTGAGTCAGAGGGGAGGCAGCCCCAGCATTTT.

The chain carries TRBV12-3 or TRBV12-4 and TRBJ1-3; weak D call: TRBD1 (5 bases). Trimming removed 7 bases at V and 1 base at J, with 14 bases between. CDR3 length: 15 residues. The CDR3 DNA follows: TGTGCCAGCAATCAACCCAGGGAATCTGGAAACACCATATATTTT. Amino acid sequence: CASNQPRESGNTIYF.

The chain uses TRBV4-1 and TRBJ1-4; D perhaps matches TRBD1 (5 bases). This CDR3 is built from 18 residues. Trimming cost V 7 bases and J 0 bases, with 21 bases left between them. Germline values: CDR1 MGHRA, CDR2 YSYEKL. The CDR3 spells CASTGDTGEFPTNEKLFF. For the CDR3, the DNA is TGCGCCAGCACGGGGGATACCGGGGAATTCCCAACTAATGAAAAACTGTTTTTT.

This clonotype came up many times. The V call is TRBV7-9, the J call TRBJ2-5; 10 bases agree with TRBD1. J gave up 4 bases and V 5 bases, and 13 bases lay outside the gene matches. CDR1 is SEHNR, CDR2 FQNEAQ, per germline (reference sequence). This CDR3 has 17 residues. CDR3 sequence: CASSPELGQGRSETQYF. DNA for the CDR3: TGTGCCAGCAGCCCTGAGTTGGGACAGGGGCGGTCAGAGACCCAGTACTTC.

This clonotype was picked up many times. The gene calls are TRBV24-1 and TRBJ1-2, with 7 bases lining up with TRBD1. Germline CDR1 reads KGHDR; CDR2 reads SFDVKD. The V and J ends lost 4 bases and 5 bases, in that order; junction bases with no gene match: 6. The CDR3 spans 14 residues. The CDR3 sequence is CATSDPTGRYGYTF. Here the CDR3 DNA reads TGTGCCACCAGTGACCCGACAGGGCGTTATGGCTACACCTTC.

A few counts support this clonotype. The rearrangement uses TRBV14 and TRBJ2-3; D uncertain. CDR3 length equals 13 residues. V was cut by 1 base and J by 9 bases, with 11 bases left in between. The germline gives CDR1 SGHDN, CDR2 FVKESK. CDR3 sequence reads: CASSQAYTETQYF. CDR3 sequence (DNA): TGTGCCAGCAGCCAAGCCTATACCGAGACGCAGTATTTT.

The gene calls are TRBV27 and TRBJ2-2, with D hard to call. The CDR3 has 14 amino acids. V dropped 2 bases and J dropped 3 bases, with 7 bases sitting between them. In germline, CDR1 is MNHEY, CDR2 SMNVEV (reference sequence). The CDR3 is CASSLDRDTGELFF. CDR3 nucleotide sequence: TGTGCCAGCAGTTTAGACCGGGACACCGGGGAGCTGTTTTTT.

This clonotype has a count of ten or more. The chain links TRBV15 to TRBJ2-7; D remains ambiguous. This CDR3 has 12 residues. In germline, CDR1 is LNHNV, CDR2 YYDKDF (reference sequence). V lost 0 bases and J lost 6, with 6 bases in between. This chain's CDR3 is CATSRDGFEQYF. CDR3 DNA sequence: TGTGCCACCAGCAGAGACGGGTTCGAGCAGTACTTC.

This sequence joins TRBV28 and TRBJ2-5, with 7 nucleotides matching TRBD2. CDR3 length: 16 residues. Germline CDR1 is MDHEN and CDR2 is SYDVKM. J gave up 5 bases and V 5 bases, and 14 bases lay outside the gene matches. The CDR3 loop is CASSVPLSTSLETQYF. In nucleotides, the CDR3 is TGTGCCAGCAGTGTACCCTTATCGACTAGCTTGGAGACCCAGTACTTC.

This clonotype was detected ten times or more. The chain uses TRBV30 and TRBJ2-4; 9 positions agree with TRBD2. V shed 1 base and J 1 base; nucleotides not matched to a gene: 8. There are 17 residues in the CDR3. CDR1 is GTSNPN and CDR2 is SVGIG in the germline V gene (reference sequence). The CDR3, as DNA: TGTGCCTGGAGTGGTGGAGCGGGAGGAGTGGCCAAAAACATTCAGTACTTC. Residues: CAWSGGAGGVAKNIQYF.

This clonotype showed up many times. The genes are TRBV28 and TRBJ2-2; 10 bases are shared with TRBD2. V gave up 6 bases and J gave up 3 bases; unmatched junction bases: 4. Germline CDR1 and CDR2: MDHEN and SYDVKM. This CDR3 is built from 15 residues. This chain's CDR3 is CASSFGLADTGELFF. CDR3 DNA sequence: TGTGCCAGCAGCTTCGGACTAGCGGACACCGGGGAGCTGTTTTTT.

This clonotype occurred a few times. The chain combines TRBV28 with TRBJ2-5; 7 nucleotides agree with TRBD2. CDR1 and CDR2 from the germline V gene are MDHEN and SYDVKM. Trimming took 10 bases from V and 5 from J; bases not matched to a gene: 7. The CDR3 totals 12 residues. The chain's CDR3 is CATRRGRETQYF. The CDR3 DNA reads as TGTGCCACCAGGCGGGGGAGGGAGACCCAGTACTTC.

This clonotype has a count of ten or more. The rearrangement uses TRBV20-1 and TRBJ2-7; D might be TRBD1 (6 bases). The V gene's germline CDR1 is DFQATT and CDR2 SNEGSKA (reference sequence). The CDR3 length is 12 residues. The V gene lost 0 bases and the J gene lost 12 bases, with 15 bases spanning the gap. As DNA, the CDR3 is TGCAGTGCTAGAGATCGCGGTACAGGGACGTACTTC. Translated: CSARDRGTGTYF.

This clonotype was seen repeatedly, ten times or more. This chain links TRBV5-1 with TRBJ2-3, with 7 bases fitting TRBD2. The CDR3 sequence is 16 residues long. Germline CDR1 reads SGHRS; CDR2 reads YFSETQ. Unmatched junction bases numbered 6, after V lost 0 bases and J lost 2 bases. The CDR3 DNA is TGCGCCAGCAGCTTGGGAGCGGGGCTGATCACAGATACGCAGTATTTT. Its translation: CASSLGAGLITDTQYF.

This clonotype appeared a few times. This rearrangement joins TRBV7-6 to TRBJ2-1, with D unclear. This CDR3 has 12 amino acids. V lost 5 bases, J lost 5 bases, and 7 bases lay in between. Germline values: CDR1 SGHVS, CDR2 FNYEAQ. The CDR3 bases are TGTGCCAGCAGCAAAAGAGACAATGAGCAGTTCTTC. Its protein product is CASSKRDNEQFF. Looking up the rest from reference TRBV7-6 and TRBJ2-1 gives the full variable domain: GAGVSQSPRYKVTKRGQDVALRCDPISGHVSLYWYRQALGQGPEFLTYFNYEAQQDKSGLPNDRFSAERPEGSISTLTIQRTEQRDSAMYRCASSKRDNEQFFGPGTRLTVL.

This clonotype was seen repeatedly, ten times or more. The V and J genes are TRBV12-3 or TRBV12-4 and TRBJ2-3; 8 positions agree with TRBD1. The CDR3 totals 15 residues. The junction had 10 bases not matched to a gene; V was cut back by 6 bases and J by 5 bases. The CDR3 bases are TGTGCCAGCAGCCGCCGGCAGGGGGCTTTAGATACGCAGTATTTT. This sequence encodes CASSRRQGALDTQYF.

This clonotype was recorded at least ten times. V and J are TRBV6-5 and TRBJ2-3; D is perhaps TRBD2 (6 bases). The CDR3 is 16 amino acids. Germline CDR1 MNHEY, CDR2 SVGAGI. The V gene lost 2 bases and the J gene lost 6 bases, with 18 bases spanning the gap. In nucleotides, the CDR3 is TGTGCCAGCAGTTACACCCTCCTCCGGGGGTTGGATACGCAGTATTTT. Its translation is CASSYTLLRGLDTQYF.

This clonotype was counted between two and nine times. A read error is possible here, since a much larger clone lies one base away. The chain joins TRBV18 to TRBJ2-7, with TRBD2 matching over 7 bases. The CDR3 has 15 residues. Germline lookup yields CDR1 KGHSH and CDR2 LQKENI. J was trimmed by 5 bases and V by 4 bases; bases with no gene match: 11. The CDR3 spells CASSRPGLNLNEQYF. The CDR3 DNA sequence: TGTGCCAGCTCACGGCCGGGACTAAACCTAAACGAGCAGTACTTC.

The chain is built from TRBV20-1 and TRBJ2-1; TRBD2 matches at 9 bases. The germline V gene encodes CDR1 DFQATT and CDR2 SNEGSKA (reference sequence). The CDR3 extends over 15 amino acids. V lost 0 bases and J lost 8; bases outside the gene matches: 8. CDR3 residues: CSARDPGLADYEQFF. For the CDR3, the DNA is TGCAGTGCTAGAGACCCGGGACTAGCAGACTATGAGCAGTTCTTC.